The 32 T cell receptor beta chains reported below all come from one sample, sequenced in a study of blood T cell repertoires in COVID-19. Sequencing was performed with immunoSEQ multiplex PCR; in TCRdb, only in-frame clones are kept and a portion is missing. There are about 480,000 clones in the sample; around 88% occur only once, and roughly 13% lies in the top ten. The specimen was peripheral blood. The receptors here all came from a woman between 45 and 65 years old with COVID-19, enrolled during active disease.

The rearrangement uses TRBV6-6 and TRBJ1-1; D is perhaps TRBD1 (5 bases). CDR1 is MNHNY, CDR2 SVGAGI, per germline (reference sequence). V was clipped by 5 bases and J by 1 base, with 17 bases between them. CDR3 size: 16 residues. CDR3 sequence: CASSTNQDSSNTEAFF. Here the CDR3 DNA reads TGTGCCAGCAGTACAAACCAAGACAGCTCGAACACTGAAGCTTTCTTT.

The J gene is TRBJ1-3, the V gene TRBV6-5, with no clear D. Looked up from germline, CDR1 is MNHEY and CDR2 is SVGAGI. Between the trimmed V and J ends, which lost 7 bases and 0 bases, there was a span of 13 bases. This CDR3 is 15 amino acids long. The CDR3 DNA reads TGTGCCAGCAAAAAGGAGACGGTCTCTGGAAACACCATATATTTT. Its translation is CASKKETVSGNTIYF.

The chain combines TRBV13 with TRBJ2-7; the D gene is possibly TRBD2 (5 bases). This CDR3 has 15 amino acids. Trimming left V 4 bases short and J 2 bases short, with 15 bases between. From germline, CDR1 is PRHDT and CDR2 FYEKMQ (reference sequence). This CDR3 is CASSSSGNMAYEQYF. In DNA, the CDR3 is TGTGCCAGCAGCTCGAGCGGAAACATGGCCTACGAGCAGTACTTC. The variable domain in full, with the rest retrieved from reference TRBV13 and TRBJ2-7, is AAGVIQSPRHLIKEKRETATLKCYPIPRHDTVYWYQQGPGQDPQFLISFYEKMQSDKGSIPDRFSAQQFSDYHSELNMSSLELGDSALYFCASSSSGNMAYEQYFGPGTRLTVT.

V gene TRBV11-2 combines with J gene TRBJ2-1; TRBD2 matches at 10 bases. Germline V lookup: CDR1 SGHAT, CDR2 FQNNGV. The length of the CDR3 is 15 residues. V lost 3 bases, J lost 4 bases, and 3 bases stayed unmatched. The CDR3 bases are TGTGCCAGCAGCTTTGGACTAGCGGATTACAATGAGCAGTTCTTC. Translated: CASSFGLADYNEQFF.

This chain uses TRBV18 with TRBJ1-2; 12 bases agree with TRBD1. Germline V CDR1 and CDR2: KGHSH, LQKENI. The V segment lost 6 bases and the J segment 2 bases; nucleotides outside the gene matches: 7. The CDR3 has 16 amino acids. In DNA, the CDR3 is TGTGCCAGCTCCTTAGCCGGGACAGGGGGCAACTATGGCTACACCTTC. Its protein product is CASSLAGTGGNYGYTF.

The V gene is TRBV29-1, the J gene TRBJ1-2, with D perhaps TRBD1 (5 bases). The CDR3 extends over 11 amino acids. Germline V gives CDR1 SQVTM, CDR2 ANQGSEA. The DNA for the CDR3 is TGCAGTGTCGCCAGGGAAGGGGGCTACACCTTC. This translates into CSVAREGGYTF.

This clone was recorded only once. This chain links TRBV7-8 with TRBJ2-2; D gene uncertain. Trimming took off 4 bases at V and 3 bases at J, with 9 bases between the two ends. The germline gives CDR1 SGHVS, CDR2 FQNEAQ. The length of the CDR3 is 14 residues. CDR3 sequence reads: CASSSSRDTGELFF. The DNA of the CDR3 is TGTGCCAGCAGCTCCTCACGGGACACCGGGGAGCTGTTTTTT.

The gene calls are TRBV5-1 and TRBJ2-7; 8 nucleotides align to TRBD1. This CDR3 has 15 residues. Germline-derived CDR1 and CDR2 are SGHRS and YFSETQ. The trim removed 5 bases at V and 6 bases at J, leaving 13 bases unmatched. The CDR3 sequence: CASRWTGSISAEQYF. DNA of the CDR3: TGCGCCAGCAGGTGGACAGGGTCAATTTCGGCCGAGCAGTACTTC.

The gene calls are TRBV19 and TRBJ2-7; D possibly corresponds to TRBD2 (6 bases). V lost 5 bases to trimming and J lost 0 bases, with 17 bases between them. Germline CDR1 is LNHDA and CDR2 is SQIVND (reference sequence). CDR3 length: 16 residues. The CDR3 spells CASSLRAGLISYEQYF. The DNA for the CDR3 is TGTGCCAGTAGTCTCAGGGCGGGGCTGATCTCCTACGAGCAGTACTTC.

This sequence joins TRBV6-5 and TRBJ2-3; the D gene is possibly TRBD2 (6 bases). This CDR3 contains 15 residues. Germline assignment: CDR1 MNHEY and CDR2 SVGAGI. Trimming cost V 8 bases and J 0 bases, with 15 bases left between them. The CDR3 region is CASGASGQSTDTQYF. The CDR3, as DNA: TGTGCCAGCGGGGCGAGCGGGCAAAGCACAGATACGCAGTATTTT.

This clone has only one observation. V and J are TRBV5-1 and TRBJ1-5; tentatively, D is TRBD1 (6 bases). V was cut by 0 bases and J by 0 bases, with 16 bases left in between. The CDR3 is made up of 18 amino acids. Germline CDR1 reads SGHRS; CDR2 reads YFSETQ. CDR3 residues: CASSLVWDMAYSNQPQHF. For the CDR3, the DNA is TGCGCCAGCAGCTTGGTCTGGGACATGGCCTATAGCAATCAGCCCCAGCATTTT.

The rearrangement links TRBV7-9 to TRBJ1-2; D gene uncertain. V gave up 2 bases and J gave up 6 bases, with 7 bases separating them. Germline CDR1 is SEHNR and CDR2 is FQNEAQ (reference sequence). The CDR3 runs to 12 residues. The CDR3 nucleotides read TGTGCCAGCAGCTTAAGCGTAAATGGCTACACCTTC. This codes for CASSLSVNGYTF. Full variable domain (outside the CDR3, taken from reference TRBV7-9 and TRBJ1-2): DTGVSQNPRHKITKRGQNVTFRCDPISEHNRLYWYRQTLGQGPEFLTYFQNEAQLEKSRLLSDRFSAERPKGSFSTLEIQRTEQGDSAMYLCASSLSVNGYTFGSGTRLTVV.

This chain links TRBV4-1 with TRBJ2-5; 12 bases agree with TRBD1. After removal of 8 bases from V and 4 bases from J, the junction contained 14 bases not matched to a gene. Per germline, CDR1 MGHRA and CDR2 YSYEKL. The CDR3 totals 17 residues. This CDR3 is CASRDFGGGQGAETQYF. The CDR3 nucleotides are TGCGCCAGCCGCGATTTCGGAGGGGGACAGGGGGCAGAGACCCAGTACTTC.

The CDR3 nucleotides read TGTGCCAGCAGTCATCTTTCCTTACTCGGACAGGGGACTAACTATGGCTACACCTTC. Translated, it gives CASSHLSLLGQGTNYGYTF. The V call is TRBV6-6, the J call TRBJ1-2; TRBD1 aligns across 9 bases. Per germline, CDR1 MNHNY and CDR2 SVGAGI (reference sequence). V was clipped by 5 bases and J by 0 bases; unmatched bases: 16. There are 19 residues in the CDR3.

About this clone: The sample carries other DNA sequences with the same CDR3. The chain recombines TRBV3-1 (or the pseudogene TRBV3-2) with TRBJ2-3, with TRBD2 identical over 7 bases. The CDR3 has 14 residues. V gave up 0 bases and J gave up 3 bases; unmatched junction bases: 0. The germline V gene has CDR1 LGHDT and CDR2 YNNKEL (reference sequence). The CDR3: CASSQEGGTDTQYF. The DNA of the CDR3 is TGTGCCAGCAGCCAAGAGGGGGGGACAGATACGCAGTATTTT.

V usage is TRBV3-1 (or the pseudogene TRBV3-2) and J usage is TRBJ2-2; D perhaps matches TRBD1 (6 bases). V lost 2 bases and J 0 bases, leaving 13 bases between the germline ends. CDR1 is LGHDT, CDR2 YNNKEL, per germline (reference sequence). The CDR3 is 17 residues long. This chain's CDR3 is CASSQPKQGANTGELFF. The CDR3 region has the DNA TGTGCCAGCAGCCAACCCAAACAGGGCGCGAACACCGGGGAGCTGTTTTTT.

This clone appeared a single time. The chain links TRBV30 to TRBJ1-2, with 9 bases that match TRBD1. V lost 3 bases and J lost 8; bases outside the gene matches: 7. The V gene's germline CDR1 is GTSNPN and CDR2 SVGIG (reference sequence). The CDR3 contains 13 residues. This CDR3 is CAWRGTGTQGYTF. As DNA, the CDR3 is TGTGCCTGGAGAGGGACAGGGACTCAAGGCTACACCTTC. Supplemented by reference TRBV30 and TRBJ1-2, the full variable domain reads SQTIHQWPATLVQPVGSPLSLECTVEGTSNPNLYWYRQAAGRGLQLLFYSVGIGQISSEVPQNLSASRPQDRQFILSSKKLLLSDSGFYLCAWRGTGTQGYTFGSGTRLTVV.

This chain connects TRBV4-1 to TRBJ2-3, with D possibly matching TRBD1 (5 bases). Germline lookup yields CDR1 MGHRA and CDR2 YSYEKL. The CDR3 has 15 amino acids. V lost 0 bases to trimming and J lost 0 bases, with 7 bases between them. For the CDR3, the DNA is TGCGCCAGCAGCCAAGATGGGGCGAGCACAGATACGCAGTATTTT. This translates into CASSQDGASTDTQYF.

On this clone: In this CDR3 the conserved last residue, phenylalanine or tryptophan, is missing, so a read error is likely. The DNA is omitted, as the CDR3 cannot be located on it reliably, and the CDR3 follows TCRdb's listing. CDR3 protein: CAWSLGTVRSL. The gene calls are TRBV30 and TRBJ2-7; the table's D call TRBD2 went unverified against the DNA. The CDR3 is 11 residues long, counting both termini. CDR1 is GTSNPN, CDR2 SVGIG, per germline (reference sequence).

The V and J genes are TRBV7-9 and TRBJ1-3; D gene ambiguous. V was shortened by 8 bases and J by 7 bases, with 12 bases between the two germline ends. The CDR3 extends over 12 amino acids. Germline V gives CDR1 SEHNR, CDR2 FQNEAQ (reference sequence). CDR3 in DNA: TGTGCCAGCCATTCCACCCGGAACACCATATATTTT. This encodes CASHSTRNTIYF.

The CDR3 nucleotides are TGCGCCAGCAGCCAGACAGGGGATAACTATGGCTACACCTTC. Translated, it gives CASSQTGDNYGYTF. The chain combines TRBV4-1 with TRBJ1-2, with 8 bases matching TRBD1. Germline V lookup: CDR1 MGHRA, CDR2 YSYEKL. The CDR3 loop spans 14 amino acids. V shed 3 bases, J shed 1 base, and the junction held 1 base outside the gene matches.

This clone was detected only once. This chain joins TRBV6-5 and TRBJ1-3, with 8 nucleotides matching TRBD1. From germline, CDR1 is MNHEY and CDR2 SVGAGI. The CDR3 covers 14 residues. Trimming removed 8 bases from V and 2 bases from J; junction bases left unmatched: 5. The CDR3 reads CASGTGSTGNTIYF. CDR3 nucleotide sequence: TGTGCCAGCGGGACAGGCTCTACTGGAAACACCATATATTTT.

V usage is TRBV11-1 and J usage is TRBJ1-2; 9 positions agree with TRBD1. The germline CDR1 and CDR2 sequences are SGHAT and FQDESV (reference sequence). V shed 6 bases and J 6 bases; nucleotides not matched to a gene: 8. This CDR3 has 14 residues. For the CDR3, the DNA is TGTGCCAGCAGAAGACAGGGGGATCATGATGGCTACACCTTC. It specifies CASRRQGDHDGYTF.

The chain couples TRBV6-4 to TRBJ2-2, with TRBD1 matching over 10 bases. The germline V gene has CDR1 MRHNA and CDR2 SNTAGT. The CDR3 is 17 residues long. Unmatched junction bases numbered 7, after V lost 0 bases and J lost 6 bases. The CDR3 reads CASSDSGDRGWAGELFF. The CDR3 DNA follows: TGTGCCAGCAGTGACTCAGGGGACAGGGGTTGGGCCGGGGAGCTGTTTTTT.

V is TRBV5-8 and J is TRBJ1-4; D might be TRBD1 (6 bases). This CDR3 has 15 amino acids. V lost 1 base and J lost 6, with 13 bases in between. Looked up from germline, CDR1 is SGHTS and CDR2 is YDEGEE. Here the CDR3 DNA reads TGTGCCAGCAGCTTGACGCAGGGGATTTATGAAAAACTGTTTTTT. This gives the protein CASSLTQGIYEKLFF. Variable domain in full (rest from reference TRBV5-8 and TRBJ1-4): EAGVTQSPTHLIKTRGQQATLRCSPISGHTSVYWYQQALGLGLQFLLWYDEGEERNRGNFPPRFSGRQFPNYSSELNVNALELEDSALYLCASSLTQGIYEKLFFGSGTQLSVL.

The chain uses TRBV18 and TRBJ1-6; a possible D gene is TRBD1 (6 bases). V was cut by 2 bases and J by 8 bases, with 7 bases left in between. The germline V gene encodes CDR1 KGHSH and CDR2 LQKENI. The CDR3 loop spans 13 amino acids. CDR3 protein: CASSPAGDSPLHF. CDR3 bases: TGTGCCAGCTCACCAGCAGGGGATTCACCCCTCCACTTT.

Concerning this clone: The sample contains more than one DNA sequence encoding this CDR3. J is TRBJ1-2 and V is TRBV11-1, with 7 bases that match TRBD1. Germline V gene sequence: CDR1 SGHAT, CDR2 FQDESV (reference sequence). After removal of 5 bases from V and 4 bases from J, the junction contained 1 base not matched to a gene. The CDR3 has 12 residues. The CDR3 bases are TGTGCCAGCAGCCGGGACAGCTATGGCTACACCTTC. It translates to CASSRDSYGYTF. Looking up the rest from reference TRBV11-1 and TRBJ1-2 gives the full variable domain: EAEVAQSPRYKITEKSQAVAFWCDPISGHATLYWYRQILGQGPELLVQFQDESVVDDSQLPKDRFSAERLKGVDSTLKIQPAELGDSAMYLCASSRDSYGYTFGSGTRLTVV.

This clone was seen a handful of times. The chain has TRBV28 and TRBJ1-1, with a possible D match to TRBD1 (6 bases). V lost 4 bases to trimming and J lost 1 base, with 13 bases between them. Germline CDR1 and CDR2: MDHEN and SYDVKM. The CDR3 runs 15 residues. The CDR3 loop reads CASSSGGKTNTEAFF. CDR3 nucleotide sequence: TGTGCCAGCAGTTCGGGGGGCAAAACGAACACTGAAGCTTTCTTT.

This clone was counted a single time. The chain uses TRBV5-1 and TRBJ1-1; TRBD1 matches at 9 bases. There are 16 residues in the CDR3. V was clipped by 0 bases and J by 6 bases; unmatched bases: 9. Germline values: CDR1 SGHRS, CDR2 YFSETQ. CDR3 nucleotide sequence: TGCGCCAGCAGCTTGGACCGGGACAGGGCTGGGGCTGAAGCTTTCTTT. This translates into CASSLDRDRAGAEAFF. Combining the CDR3 with reference TRBV5-1 and TRBJ1-1 gives the whole variable domain KAGVTQTPRYLIKTRGQQVTLSCSPISGHRSVSWYQQTPGQGLQFLFEYFSETQRNKGNFPGRFSGRQFSNSRSEMNVSTLELGDSALYLCASSLDRDRAGAEAFFGQGTRLTVV.

V and J are TRBV5-8 and TRBJ2-3; TRBD2 matches 14 bases. CDR1 and CDR2 from the germline V gene are SGHTS and YDEGEE. This CDR3 has 16 amino acids. Trimming at V came to 4 bases and at J to 6 bases, leaving 7 bases not matched to a gene. The CDR3 protein is CASSTGLAGGVDTQYF. The CDR3 DNA reads as TGTGCCAGCAGCACCGGACTAGCGGGGGGCGTGGATACGCAGTATTTT.

This clone was found a few times. This chain uses TRBV18 with TRBJ2-3; D is possibly TRBD2 (5 bases). This CDR3 region has 17 residues. The V end lost 0 bases, the J end lost 3 bases, and 16 bases lay between the germline ends. CDR1 KGHSH and CDR2 LQKENI come from the germline V gene. In nucleotides, the CDR3 is TGTGCCAGCTCACCACCGAGGGCGAGGGCCGATACAGATACGCAGTATTTT. Its protein product is CASSPPRARADTDTQYF.

The chain links TRBV25-1 to TRBJ2-2; 11 bases are a match to TRBD1. CDR3 length: 17 amino acids. With 6 bases clipped from V and 7 bases from J, the junction kept 13 bases outside the gene matches. Per germline, CDR1 MGHDK and CDR2 SYGVNS. The CDR3 loop reads CASSLSGAGTGGGELFF. The CDR3 coding sequence is TGTGCCAGCAGCCTAAGTGGAGCCGGGACAGGGGGCGGGGAGCTGTTTTTT.